This TCR beta chain was recorded in a study of early T cells in non-severe SARS-CoV-2 infection (dated by TCRdb to about 2021). Regarding the complete study: TCR sequencing used bulk RNA from unsorted whole blood, so alpha and beta chains could not be paired.

Libraries were made using 5' RACE. The sequencer was a NextSeq 500. In the TCR library protocol, unique molecular identifiers were attached to individual cDNA molecules to correct for PCR bias and sequencing error. Sequencing covered both TCR alpha and beta chains, and within each sample the abundances of alpha and beta sequences were tightly co-correlated. Turning to the authors' computational methods: Decombinator V4 was used to perform V gene, J gene and CDR3 annotation of TCR sequences. TCRs were defined as expanded if a significant change between any two time points was detected under a Poisson model with p below 0.0001. Abundances of TCRs were expressed as counts per million after normalisation to the total number of TCRs sequenced in each sample. TRAV1-2 paired with TRAJ12, TRAJ20 or TRAJ33 defined MAIT TCRs, while TRAV10 paired with TRAJ18 defined iNKT TCRs. VDJdb, accessed on 1 November 2021, was searched for TCRs annotated for CMV, EBV and SARS-CoV-2, and TCRs annotated for more than one antigen were excluded. TCRdb passed the public sequencing reads through fastp at Q25 and MiXCR, retaining productive beta sequences. Identical CDR3 proteins give one entry, which carries the most common genes and DNA. TCRdb's processing, not the authors', yielded these V and J calls. The sample table lists about 71,000 distinct CDR3 sequences, around 12% of them with a count of one. The ten largest clonotypes hold 2.7% of the sample.

This clonotype appeared a few times. No antigen is known for it. Base qualities were left out, and no much larger clone turns up one base away. Overall results and qualifications from the work: VDJdb matching was skewed toward anti-spike CD8 responses and likely underestimated virus-specific expansions by missing private and CD4 specificities.

This was a case-control study nested in a cohort of healthcare workers in London, UK, who had nasopharyngeal swab PCR tests and blood samples taken every week. Healthcare workers were enrolled in the week of the UK lockdown, from 23 to 31 March 2020, and were followed every week for up to roughly 16 weeks. CDR1 MDHEN and CDR2 SYDVKM were looked up in the germline V gene. V and J lose 2 bases and 3 bases, and a span of 19 bases separates them. Reading from cysteine to phenylalanine, the CDR3 counts 17 amino acids. Of the read, only the CDR3 DNA is kept; its 51 bases are in frame from base 1. Here the sequenced sample was whole blood, taken at baseline. The rearrangement combines TRBV28 with TRBJ1-2; perhaps TRBD1 is the D gene, with 5 bases matching. This receptor was obtained from an adult who was a healthcare worker with PCR-confirmed SARS-CoV-2 infection or an uninfected control (not recorded which). The CDR3 reads CASSLQAGRRWDYGYTF. The sequence in DNA is TGTGCCAGCAGTTTACAGGCAGGGCGGAGGTGGGACTATGGCTACACCTTC.